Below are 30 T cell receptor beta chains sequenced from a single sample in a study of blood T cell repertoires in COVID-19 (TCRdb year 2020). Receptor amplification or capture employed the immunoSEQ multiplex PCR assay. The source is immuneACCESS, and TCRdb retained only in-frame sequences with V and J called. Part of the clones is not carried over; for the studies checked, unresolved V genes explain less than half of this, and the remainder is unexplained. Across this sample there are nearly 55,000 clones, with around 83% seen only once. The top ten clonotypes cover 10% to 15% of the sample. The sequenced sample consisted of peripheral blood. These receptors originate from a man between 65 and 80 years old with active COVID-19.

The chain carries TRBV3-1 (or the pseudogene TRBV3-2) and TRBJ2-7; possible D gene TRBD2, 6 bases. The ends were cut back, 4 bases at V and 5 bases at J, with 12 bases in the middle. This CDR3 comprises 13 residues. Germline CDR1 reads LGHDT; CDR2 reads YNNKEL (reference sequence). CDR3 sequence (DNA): TGTGCCAGCAGCCGGAGGGGCCCCCACGAGCAGTACTTC. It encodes CASSRRGPHEQYF.

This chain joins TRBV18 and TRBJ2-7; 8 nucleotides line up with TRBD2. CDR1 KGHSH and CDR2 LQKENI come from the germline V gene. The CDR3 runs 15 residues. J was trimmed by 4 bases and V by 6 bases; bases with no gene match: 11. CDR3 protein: CASSPSGGGGYEQYF. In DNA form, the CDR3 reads TGTGCCAGCTCCCCGTCGGGGGGGGGCGGGTACGAGCAGTACTTC.

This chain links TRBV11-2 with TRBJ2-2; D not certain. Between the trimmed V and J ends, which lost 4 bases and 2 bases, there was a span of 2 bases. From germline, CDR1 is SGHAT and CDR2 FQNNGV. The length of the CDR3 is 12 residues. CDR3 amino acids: CASSSNTGELFF. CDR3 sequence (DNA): TGTGCCAGCAGCTCTAACACCGGGGAGCTGTTTTTT.

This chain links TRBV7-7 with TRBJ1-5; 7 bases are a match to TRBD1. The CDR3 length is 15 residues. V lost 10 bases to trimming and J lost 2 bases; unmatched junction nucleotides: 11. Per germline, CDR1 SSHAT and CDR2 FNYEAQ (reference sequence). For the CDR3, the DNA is TGTGCCAACCCAGGAGGGGGCATTGGCAATCAGCCCCAGCATTTT. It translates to CANPGGGIGNQPQHF.

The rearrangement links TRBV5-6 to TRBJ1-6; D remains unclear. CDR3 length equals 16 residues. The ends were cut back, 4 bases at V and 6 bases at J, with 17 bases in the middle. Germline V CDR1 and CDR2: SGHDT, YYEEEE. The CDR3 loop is CASSLQGRFSNSPLHF. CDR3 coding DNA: TGTGCCAGCAGCCTGCAAGGCAGGTTCTCTAATTCACCCCTCCACTTT.

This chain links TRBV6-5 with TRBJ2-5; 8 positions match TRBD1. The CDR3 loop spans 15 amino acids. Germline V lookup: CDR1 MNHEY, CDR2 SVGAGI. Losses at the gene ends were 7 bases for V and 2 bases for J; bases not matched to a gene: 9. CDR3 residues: CASTPQTGAQETQYF. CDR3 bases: TGTGCCAGCACCCCACAGACAGGGGCTCAAGAGACCCAGTACTTC.

This CDR3 is CASSPDRGRVGYTF. CDR3 coding DNA: TGTGCCAGCAGCCCGGACAGGGGGAGGGTAGGCTACACCTTC. The V call is TRBV5-6, the J call TRBJ1-2, with 10 bases matching TRBD1. V lost 4 bases, J lost 8 bases, and 8 bases stayed unmatched. CDR1 and CDR2 from the germline V gene are SGHDT and YYEEEE. This CDR3 is built from 14 residues.

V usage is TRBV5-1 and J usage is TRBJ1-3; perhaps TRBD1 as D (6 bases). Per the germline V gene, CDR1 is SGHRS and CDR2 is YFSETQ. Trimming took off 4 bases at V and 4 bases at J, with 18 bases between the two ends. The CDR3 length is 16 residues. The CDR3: CASSPISGEGGNTIYF. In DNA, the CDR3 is TGCGCCAGCAGCCCAATCTCAGGGGAAGGGGGAAACACCATATATTTT.

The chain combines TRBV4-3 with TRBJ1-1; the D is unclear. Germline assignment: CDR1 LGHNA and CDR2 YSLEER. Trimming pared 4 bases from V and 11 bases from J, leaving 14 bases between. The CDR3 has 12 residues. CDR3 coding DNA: TGCGCCAGCAGCCTAGCCGGCCGTCGGGCTTTCTTT. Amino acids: CASSLAGRRAFF.

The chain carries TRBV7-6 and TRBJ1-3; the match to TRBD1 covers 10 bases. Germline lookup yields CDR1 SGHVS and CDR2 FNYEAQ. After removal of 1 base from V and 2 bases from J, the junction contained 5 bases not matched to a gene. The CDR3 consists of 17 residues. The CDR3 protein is CASSLDPGTGAGNTIYF. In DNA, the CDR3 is TGTGCCAGCAGCTTAGATCCCGGGACAGGGGCTGGAAACACCATATATTTT.

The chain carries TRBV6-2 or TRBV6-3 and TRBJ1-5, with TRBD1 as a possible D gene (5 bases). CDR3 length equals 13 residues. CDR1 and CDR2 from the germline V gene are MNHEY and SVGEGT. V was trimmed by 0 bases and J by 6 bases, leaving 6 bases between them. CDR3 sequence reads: CASSYSTAQPQHF. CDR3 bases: TGTGCCAGCAGTTACTCGACAGCTCAGCCCCAGCATTTT.

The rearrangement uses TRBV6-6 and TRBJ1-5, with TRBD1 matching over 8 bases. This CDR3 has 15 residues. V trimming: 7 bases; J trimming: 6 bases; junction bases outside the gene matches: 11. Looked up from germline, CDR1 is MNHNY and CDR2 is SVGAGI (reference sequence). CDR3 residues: CASKAGGFRGQPQHF. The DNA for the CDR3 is TGTGCCAGCAAAGCAGGGGGCTTTAGGGGTCAGCCCCAGCATTTT.

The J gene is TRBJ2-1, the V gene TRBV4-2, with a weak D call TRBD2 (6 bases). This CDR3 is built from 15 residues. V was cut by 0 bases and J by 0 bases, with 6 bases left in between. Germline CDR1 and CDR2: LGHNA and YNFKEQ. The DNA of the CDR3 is TGTGCCAGCAGCCAAGAGACTAGCTCCTACAATGAGCAGTTCTTC. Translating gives CASSQETSSYNEQFF.

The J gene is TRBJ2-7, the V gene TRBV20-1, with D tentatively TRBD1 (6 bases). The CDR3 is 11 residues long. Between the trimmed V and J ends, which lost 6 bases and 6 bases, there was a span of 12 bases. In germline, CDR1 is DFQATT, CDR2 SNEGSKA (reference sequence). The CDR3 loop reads CSAAGVSEQYF. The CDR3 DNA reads TGCAGTGCGGCAGGGGTTAGCGAGCAGTACTTC.

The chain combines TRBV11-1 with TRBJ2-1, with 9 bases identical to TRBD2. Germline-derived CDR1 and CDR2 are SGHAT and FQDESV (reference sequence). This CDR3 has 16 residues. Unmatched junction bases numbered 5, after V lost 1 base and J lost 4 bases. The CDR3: CASSLEVLAGYNEQFF. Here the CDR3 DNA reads TGTGCCAGCAGCTTAGAGGTCCTAGCGGGGTACAATGAGCAGTTCTTC.

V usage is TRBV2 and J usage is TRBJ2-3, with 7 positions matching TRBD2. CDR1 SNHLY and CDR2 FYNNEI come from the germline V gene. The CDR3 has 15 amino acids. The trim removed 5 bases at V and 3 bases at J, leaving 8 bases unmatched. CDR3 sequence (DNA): TGTGCCAGCAGTCAGTTGGGGACTATAACAGATACGCAGTATTTT. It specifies CASSQLGTITDTQYF.

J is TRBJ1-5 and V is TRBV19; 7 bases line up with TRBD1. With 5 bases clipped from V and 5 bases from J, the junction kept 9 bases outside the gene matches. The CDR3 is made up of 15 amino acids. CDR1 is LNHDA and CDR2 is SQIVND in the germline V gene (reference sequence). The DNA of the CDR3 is TGTGCCAGTAGTTTAATCGGGACAGCAGATCAGCCCCAGCATTTT. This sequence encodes CASSLIGTADQPQHF.

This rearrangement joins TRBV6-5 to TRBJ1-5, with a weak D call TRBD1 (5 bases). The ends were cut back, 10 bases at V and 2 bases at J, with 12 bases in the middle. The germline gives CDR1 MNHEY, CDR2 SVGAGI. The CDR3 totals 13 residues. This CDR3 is CATDSLGNQPQHF. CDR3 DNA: TGTGCCACAGACAGTTTGGGCAATCAGCCCCAGCATTTT.

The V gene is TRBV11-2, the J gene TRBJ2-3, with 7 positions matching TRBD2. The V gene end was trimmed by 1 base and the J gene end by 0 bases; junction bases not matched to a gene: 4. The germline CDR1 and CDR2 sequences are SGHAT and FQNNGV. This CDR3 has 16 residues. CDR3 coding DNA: TGTGCCAGCAGCTTAGTCGCAGCGGGGAGCACAGATACGCAGTATTTT. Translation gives CASSLVAAGSTDTQYF.

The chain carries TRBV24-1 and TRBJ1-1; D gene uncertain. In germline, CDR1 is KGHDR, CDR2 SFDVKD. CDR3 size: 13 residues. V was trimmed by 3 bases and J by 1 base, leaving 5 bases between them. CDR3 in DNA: TGTGCCACCAGTGATGGCACGAACACTGAAGCTTTCTTT. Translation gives CATSDGTNTEAFF.

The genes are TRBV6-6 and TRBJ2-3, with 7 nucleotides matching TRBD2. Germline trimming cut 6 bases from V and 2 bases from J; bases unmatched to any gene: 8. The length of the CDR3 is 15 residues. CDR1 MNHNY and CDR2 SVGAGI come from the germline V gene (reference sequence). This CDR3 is CASRLGGTPTDTQYF. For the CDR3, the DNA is TGTGCCAGCAGGTTGGGGGGGACTCCCACAGATACGCAGTATTTT.

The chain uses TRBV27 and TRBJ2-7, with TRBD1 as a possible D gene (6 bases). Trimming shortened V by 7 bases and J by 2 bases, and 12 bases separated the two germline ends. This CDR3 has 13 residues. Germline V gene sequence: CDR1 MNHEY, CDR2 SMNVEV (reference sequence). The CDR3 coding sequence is TGTGCCAGCATCGACAGGAGAACCTACGAGCAGTACTTC. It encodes CASIDRRTYEQYF.

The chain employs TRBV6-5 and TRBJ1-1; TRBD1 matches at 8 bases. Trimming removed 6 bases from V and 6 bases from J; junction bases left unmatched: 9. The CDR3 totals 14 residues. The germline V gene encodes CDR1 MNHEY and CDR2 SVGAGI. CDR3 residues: CASRGDRGLAEAFF. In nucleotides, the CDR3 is TGTGCCAGCAGGGGAGACAGGGGCCTGGCTGAAGCTTTCTTT.

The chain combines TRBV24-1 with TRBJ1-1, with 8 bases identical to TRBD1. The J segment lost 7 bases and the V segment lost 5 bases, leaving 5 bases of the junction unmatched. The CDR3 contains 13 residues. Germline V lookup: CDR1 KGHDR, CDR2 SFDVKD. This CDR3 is CATSAPGGLEAFF. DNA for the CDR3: TGTGCCACCAGTGCCCCAGGGGGCCTTGAAGCTTTCTTT.

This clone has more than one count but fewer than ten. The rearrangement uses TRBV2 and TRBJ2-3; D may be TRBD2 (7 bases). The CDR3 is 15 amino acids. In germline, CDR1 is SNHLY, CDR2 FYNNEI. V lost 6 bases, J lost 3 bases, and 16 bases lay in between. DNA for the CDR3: TGTGCCAGCAGCCTACAGGGAGCGGGGACAGATACGCAGTATTTT. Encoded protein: CASSLQGAGTDTQYF.

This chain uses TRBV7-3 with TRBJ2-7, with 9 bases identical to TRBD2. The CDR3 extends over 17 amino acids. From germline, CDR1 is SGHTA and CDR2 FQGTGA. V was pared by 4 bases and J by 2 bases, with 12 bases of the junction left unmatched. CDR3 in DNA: TGTGCCAGCAGCTCCGGACGTCTAGCGGGGTTTGCCTACGAGCAGTACTTC. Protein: CASSSGRLAGFAYEQYF.

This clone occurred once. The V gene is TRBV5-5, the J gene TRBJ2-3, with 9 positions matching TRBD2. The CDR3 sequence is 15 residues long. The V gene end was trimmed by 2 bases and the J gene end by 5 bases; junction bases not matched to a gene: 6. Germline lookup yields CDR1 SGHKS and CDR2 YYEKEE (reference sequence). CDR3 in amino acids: CASSLLAGVIDTQYF. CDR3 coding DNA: TGTGCCAGCAGCTTATTAGCGGGGGTGATAGATACGCAGTATTTT.

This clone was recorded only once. The chain's CDR3 is CASSKYQTGEKLFF. For the CDR3, the DNA is TGTGCCAGCAGCAAATACCAGACGGGTGAAAAACTGTTTTTT. The chain links TRBV7-9 to TRBJ1-4; D gene uncertain. Trimming removed 5 bases from V and 7 bases from J, with 14 bases in between. This CDR3 region has 14 residues. Germline CDR1 and CDR2: SEHNR and FQNEAQ (reference sequence).

As DNA, the CDR3 is TGCGCCAGCAGCTTGGCTCAGGGGGAGCTGTTTTTT. Protein sequence: CASSLAQGELFF. The chain carries TRBV5-1 and TRBJ2-2; no definite D call. Germline V gene data show CDR1 as SGHRS and CDR2 as YFSETQ. The CDR3 totals 12 residues. The V and J ends lost 0 bases and 8 bases respectively, with 5 bases between them.

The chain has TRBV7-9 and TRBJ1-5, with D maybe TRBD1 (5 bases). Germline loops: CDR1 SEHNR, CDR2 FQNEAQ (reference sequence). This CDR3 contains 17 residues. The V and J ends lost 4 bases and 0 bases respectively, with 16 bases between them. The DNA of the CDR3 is TGTGCCAGCAGCTCCCTTGGGGGGGAGGGTAGCAATCAGCCCCAGCATTTT. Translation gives CASSSLGGEGSNQPQHF.